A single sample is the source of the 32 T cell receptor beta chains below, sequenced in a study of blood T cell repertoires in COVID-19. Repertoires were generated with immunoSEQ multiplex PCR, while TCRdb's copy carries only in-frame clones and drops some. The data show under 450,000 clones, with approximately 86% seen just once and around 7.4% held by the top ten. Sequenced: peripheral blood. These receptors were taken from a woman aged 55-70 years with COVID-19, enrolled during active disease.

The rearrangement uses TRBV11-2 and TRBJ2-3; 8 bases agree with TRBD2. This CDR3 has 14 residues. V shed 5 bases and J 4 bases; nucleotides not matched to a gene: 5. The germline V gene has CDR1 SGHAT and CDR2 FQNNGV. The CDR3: CASSPRGGADTQYF. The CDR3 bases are TGTGCCAGCAGCCCTCGGGGGGGCGCAGATACGCAGTATTTT. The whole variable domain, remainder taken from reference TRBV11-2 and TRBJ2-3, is EAGVAQSPRYKIIEKRQSVAFWCNPISGHATLYWYQQILGQGPKLLIQFQNNGVVDDSQLPKDRFSAERLKGVDSTLKIQPAKLEDSAVYLCASSPRGGADTQYFGPGTRLTVL.

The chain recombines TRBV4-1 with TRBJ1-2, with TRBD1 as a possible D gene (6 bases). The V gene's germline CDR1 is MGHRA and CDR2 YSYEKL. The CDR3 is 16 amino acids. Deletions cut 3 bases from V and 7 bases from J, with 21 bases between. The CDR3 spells CASSQALGGQGAGYTF. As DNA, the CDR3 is TGCGCCAGCAGCCAGGCCCTTGGGGGCCAAGGGGCTGGCTACACCTTC.

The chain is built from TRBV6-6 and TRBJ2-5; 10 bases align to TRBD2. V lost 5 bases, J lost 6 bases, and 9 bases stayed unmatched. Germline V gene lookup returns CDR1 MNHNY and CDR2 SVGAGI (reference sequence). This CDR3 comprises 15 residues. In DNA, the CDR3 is TGTGCCAGCAGTAAACCAGCGGGGGGGCCACAGACCCAGTACTTC. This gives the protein CASSKPAGGPQTQYF.

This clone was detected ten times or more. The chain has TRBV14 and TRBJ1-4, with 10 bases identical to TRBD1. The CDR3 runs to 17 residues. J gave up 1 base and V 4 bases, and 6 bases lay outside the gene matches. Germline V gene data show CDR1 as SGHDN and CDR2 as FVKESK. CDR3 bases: TGTGCCAGCAGCCCGGGACAGGGGTTGAGAACTAATGAAAAACTGTTTTTT. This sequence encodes CASSPGQGLRTNEKLFF.

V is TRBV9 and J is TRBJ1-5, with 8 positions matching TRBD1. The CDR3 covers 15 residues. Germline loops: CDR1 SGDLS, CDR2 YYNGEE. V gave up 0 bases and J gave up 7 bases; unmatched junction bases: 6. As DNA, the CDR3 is TGTGCCAGCAGCGTAGACCCGACAGGGGACCAGCCCCAGCATTTT. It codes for CASSVDPTGDQPQHF.

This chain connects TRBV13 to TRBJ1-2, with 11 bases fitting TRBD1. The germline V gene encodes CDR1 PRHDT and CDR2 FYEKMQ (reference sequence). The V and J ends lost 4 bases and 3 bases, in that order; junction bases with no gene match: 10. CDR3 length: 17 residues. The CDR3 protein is CASSSARGTGGHYGYTF. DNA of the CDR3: TGTGCCAGCAGCTCCGCAAGGGGGACAGGGGGACACTATGGCTACACCTTC.

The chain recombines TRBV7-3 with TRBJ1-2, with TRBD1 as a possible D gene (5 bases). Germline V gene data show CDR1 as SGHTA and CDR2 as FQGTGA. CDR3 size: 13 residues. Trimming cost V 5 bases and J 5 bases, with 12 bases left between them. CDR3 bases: TGTGCCAGCAGCCAAGGGGTGGGATATGGCTACACCTTC. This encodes CASSQGVGYGYTF.

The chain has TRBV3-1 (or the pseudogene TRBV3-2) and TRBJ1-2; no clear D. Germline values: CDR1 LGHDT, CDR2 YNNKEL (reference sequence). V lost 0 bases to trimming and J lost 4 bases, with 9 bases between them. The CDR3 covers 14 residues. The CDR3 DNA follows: TGTGCCAGCAGCCAAGATCTGGCAGGCTATGGCTACACCTTC. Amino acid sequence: CASSQDLAGYGYTF.

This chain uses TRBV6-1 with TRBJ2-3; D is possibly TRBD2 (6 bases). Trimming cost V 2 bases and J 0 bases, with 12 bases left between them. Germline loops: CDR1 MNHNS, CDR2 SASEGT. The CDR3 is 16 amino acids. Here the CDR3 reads CASSERAGVSTDTQYF. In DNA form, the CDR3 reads TGTGCCAGCAGTGAACGAGCGGGTGTTAGCACAGATACGCAGTATTTT.

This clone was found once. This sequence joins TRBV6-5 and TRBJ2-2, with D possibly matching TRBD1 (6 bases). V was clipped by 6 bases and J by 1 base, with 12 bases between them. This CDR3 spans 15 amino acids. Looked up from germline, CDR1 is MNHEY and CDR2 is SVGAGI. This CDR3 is CASSRGQWNTGELFF. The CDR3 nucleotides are TGTGCCAGCAGCCGAGGACAGTGGAACACCGGGGAGCTGTTTTTT.

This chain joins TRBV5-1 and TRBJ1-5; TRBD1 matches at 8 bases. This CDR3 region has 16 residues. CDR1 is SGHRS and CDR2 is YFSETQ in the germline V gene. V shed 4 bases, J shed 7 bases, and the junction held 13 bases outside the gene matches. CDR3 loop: CASSPSPDRVEQPQHF. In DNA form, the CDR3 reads TGCGCCAGCAGCCCATCCCCGGACAGGGTCGAGCAGCCCCAGCATTTT.

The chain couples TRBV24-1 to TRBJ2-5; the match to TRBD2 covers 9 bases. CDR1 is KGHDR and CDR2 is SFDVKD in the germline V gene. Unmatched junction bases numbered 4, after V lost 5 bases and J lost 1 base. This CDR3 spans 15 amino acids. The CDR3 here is CATSAPSGAQETQYF. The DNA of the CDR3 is TGTGCCACCAGTGCCCCTAGCGGGGCCCAAGAGACCCAGTACTTC.

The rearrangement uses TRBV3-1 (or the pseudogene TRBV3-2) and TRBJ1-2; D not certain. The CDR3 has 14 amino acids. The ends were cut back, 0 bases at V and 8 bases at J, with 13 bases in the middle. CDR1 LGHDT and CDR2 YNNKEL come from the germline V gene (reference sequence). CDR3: CASSQEIPGKGYTF. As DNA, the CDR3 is TGTGCCAGCAGCCAAGAAATCCCGGGAAAAGGCTACACCTTC.

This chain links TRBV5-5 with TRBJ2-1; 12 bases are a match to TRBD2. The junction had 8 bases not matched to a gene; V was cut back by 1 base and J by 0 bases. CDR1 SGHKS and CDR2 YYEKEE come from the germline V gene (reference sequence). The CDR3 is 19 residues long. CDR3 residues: CASSLILLAGGRSYNEQFF. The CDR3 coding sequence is TGTGCCAGCAGCTTGATATTACTAGCGGGGGGTCGCTCCTACAATGAGCAGTTCTTC.

CDR3 protein: CAWSVGWFLGGQGFSYEQYF. CDR3 sequence (DNA): TGTGCCTGGAGTGTAGGGTGGTTTTTGGGGGGACAGGGGTTCTCCTACGAGCAGTACTTC. The chain uses TRBV30 and TRBJ2-7, with 10 bases identical to TRBD1. This CDR3 is 20 amino acids long. The trim removed 0 bases at V and 0 bases at J, leaving 17 bases unmatched. CDR1 and CDR2 from the germline V gene are GTSNPN and SVGIG (reference sequence).

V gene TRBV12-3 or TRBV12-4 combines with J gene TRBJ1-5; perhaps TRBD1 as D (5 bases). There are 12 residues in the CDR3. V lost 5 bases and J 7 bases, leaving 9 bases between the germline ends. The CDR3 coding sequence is TGTGCCAGCAGTAGGGGTTACCAGCCCCAGCATTTT. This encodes CASSRGYQPQHF.

The chain's CDR3 is CSVVIRDFEAFF. DNA for the CDR3: TGCAGCGTCGTTATCCGGGACTTCGAAGCTTTCTTT. The genes are TRBV29-1 and TRBJ1-1, with a possible D match to TRBD1 (5 bases). V was clipped by 6 bases and J by 8 bases, with 16 bases between them. The CDR3 contains 12 residues. Germline V gene data show CDR1 as SQVTM and CDR2 as ANQGSEA. Complete variable domain (other parts from reference TRBV29-1 and TRBJ1-1): SAVISQKPSRDICQRGTSLTIQCQVDSQVTMMFWYRQQPGQSLTLIATANQGSEATYESGFVIDKFPISRPNLTFSTLTVSNMSPEDSSIYLCSVVIRDFEAFFGQGTRLTVV.

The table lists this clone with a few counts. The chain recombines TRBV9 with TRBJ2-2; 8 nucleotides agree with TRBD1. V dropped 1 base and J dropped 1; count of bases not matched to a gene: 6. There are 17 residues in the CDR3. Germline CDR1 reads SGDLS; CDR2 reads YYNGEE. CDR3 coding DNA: TGTGCCAGCAGCGTACAGGGGGCGCGGCGGAACACCGGGGAGCTGTTTTTT. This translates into CASSVQGARRNTGELFF.

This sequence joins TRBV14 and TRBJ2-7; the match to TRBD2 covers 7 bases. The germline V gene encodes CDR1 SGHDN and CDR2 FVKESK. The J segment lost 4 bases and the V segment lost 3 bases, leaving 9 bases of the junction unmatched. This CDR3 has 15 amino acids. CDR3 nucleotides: TGTGCCAGCAGCCATAGGGCGGGGGTCGCTTACGAGCAGTACTTC. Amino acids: CASSHRAGVAYEQYF.

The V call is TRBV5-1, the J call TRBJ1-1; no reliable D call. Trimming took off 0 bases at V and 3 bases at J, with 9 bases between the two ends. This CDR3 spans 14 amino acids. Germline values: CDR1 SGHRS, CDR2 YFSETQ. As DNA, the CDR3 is TGCGCCAGCAGCTTGGACCCTGAGGACACTGAAGCTTTCTTT. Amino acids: CASSLDPEDTEAFF.

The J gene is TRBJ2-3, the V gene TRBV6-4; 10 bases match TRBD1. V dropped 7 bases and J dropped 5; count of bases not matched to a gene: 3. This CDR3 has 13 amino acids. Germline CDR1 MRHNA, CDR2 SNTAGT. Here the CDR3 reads CASKGQGEDTQYF. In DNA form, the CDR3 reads TGTGCCAGCAAAGGACAGGGGGAAGATACGCAGTATTTT.

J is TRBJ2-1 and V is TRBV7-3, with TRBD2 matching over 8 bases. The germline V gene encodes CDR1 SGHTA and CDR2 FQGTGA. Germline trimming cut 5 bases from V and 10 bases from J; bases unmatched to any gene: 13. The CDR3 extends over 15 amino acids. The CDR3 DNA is TGTGCCAGCAGCCCCTCCGGGACTAGGATTCGGGAGCAGTTCTTC. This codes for CASSPSGTRIREQFF.

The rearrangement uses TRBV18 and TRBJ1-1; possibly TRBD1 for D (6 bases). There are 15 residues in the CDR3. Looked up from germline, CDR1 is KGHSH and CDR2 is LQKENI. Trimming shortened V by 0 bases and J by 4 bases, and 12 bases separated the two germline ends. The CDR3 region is CASSPPGGARTEAFF. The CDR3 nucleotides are TGTGCCAGCTCACCACCGGGGGGGGCGCGCACTGAAGCTTTCTTT.

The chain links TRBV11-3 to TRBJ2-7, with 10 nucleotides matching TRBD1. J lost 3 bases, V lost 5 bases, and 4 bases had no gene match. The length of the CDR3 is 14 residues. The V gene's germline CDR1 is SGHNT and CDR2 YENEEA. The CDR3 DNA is TGTGCCAGCAGCAGACAGGGGGCTGGCTACGAGCAGTACTTC. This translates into CASSRQGAGYEQYF. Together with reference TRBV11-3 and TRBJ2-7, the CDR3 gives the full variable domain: EAGVVQSPRYKIIEKKQPVAFWCNPISGHNTLYWYLQNLGQGPELLIRYENEEAVDDSQLPKDRFSAERLKGVDSTLKIQPAELGDSAVYLCASSRQGAGYEQYFGPGTRLTVT.

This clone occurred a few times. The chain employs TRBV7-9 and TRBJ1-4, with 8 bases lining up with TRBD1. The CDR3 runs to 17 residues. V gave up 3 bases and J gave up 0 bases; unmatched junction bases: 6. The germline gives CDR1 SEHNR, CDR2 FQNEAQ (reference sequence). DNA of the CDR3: TGTGCCAGCAGCTTGGATGGGACAGGCGCAACTAATGAAAAACTGTTTTTT. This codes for CASSLDGTGATNEKLFF.

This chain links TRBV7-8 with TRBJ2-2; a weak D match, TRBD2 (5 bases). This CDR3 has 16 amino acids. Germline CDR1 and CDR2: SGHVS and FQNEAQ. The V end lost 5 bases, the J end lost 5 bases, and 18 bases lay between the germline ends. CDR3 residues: CASSARLGPGTGELFF. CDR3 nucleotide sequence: TGTGCCAGCAGCGCTCGACTCGGGCCGGGGACCGGGGAGCTGTTTTTT. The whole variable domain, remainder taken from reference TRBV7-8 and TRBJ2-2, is GAGVSQSPRYKVAKRGQDVALRCDPISGHVSLFWYQQALGQGPEFLTYFQNEAQLDKSGLPSDRFFAERPEGSVSTLKIQRTQQEDSAVYLCASSARLGPGTGELFFGEGSRLTVL.

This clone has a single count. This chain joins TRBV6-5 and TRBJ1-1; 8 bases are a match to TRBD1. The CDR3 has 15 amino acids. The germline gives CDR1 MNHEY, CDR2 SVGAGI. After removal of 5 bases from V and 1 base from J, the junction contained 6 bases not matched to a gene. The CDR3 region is CASSPRDRKNTEAFF. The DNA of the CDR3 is TGTGCCAGCAGTCCCCGGGACAGGAAGAACACTGAAGCTTTCTTT.

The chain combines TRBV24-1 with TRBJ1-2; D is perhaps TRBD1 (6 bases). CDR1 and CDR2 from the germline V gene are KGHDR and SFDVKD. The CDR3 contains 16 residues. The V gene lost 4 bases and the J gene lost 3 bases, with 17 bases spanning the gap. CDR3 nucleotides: TGTGCCACCAGTGACCCGGACAGCGCACTTGACTATGGCTACACCTTC. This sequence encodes CATSDPDSALDYGYTF.

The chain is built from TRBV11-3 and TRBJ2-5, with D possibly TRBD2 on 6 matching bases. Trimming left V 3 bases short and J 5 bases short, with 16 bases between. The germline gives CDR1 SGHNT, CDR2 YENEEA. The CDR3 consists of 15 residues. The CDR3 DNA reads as TGTGCCAGCAGCTTGCAGCGCACTGGGGGGGAGACCCAGTACTTC. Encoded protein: CASSLQRTGGETQYF.

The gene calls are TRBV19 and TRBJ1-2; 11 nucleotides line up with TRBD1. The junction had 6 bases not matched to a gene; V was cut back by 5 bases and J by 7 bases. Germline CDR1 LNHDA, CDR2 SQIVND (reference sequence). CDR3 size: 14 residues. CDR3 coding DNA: TGTGCCAGTAGTTTCTCGGACAGGGGGCCTGGCTACACCTTC. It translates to CASSFSDRGPGYTF.

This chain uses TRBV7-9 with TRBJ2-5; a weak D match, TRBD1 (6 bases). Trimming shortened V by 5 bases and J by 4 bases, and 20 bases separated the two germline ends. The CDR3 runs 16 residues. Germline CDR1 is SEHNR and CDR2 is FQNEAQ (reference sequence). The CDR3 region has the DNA TGTGCCAGCAGCCGAGGTGTGGGGGCATCGTTAGAGACCCAGTACTTC. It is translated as CASSRGVGASLETQYF.

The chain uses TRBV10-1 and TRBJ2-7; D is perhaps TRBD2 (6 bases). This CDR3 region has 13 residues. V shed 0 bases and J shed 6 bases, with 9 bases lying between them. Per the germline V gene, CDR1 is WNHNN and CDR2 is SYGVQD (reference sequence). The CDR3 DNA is TGCGCCAGCAGTGAGTCGGGGGGAATCGAGCAGTACTTC. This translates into CASSESGGIEQYF.